The clone carrying this T cell receptor (beta chain) was seen a handful of times. V shed 0 bases and J shed 5 bases, with 12 bases lying between them. This CDR3 has 15 amino acids. Germline CDR1 and CDR2: SGHRS and YFSETQ. The data belong to a study of T-cell memory formation after mild COVID-19. TCRdb reprocessed the 5' RACE reads via MiXCR and lists one record per CDR3 protein. This sample has hundreds of thousands of distinct CDR3 sequences, with roughly 22% found just once. Sequenced input: PBMCs or a T cell subset sorted from them (not recorded which). This chain connects TRBV5-1 to TRBJ2-1, with D possibly being TRBD1 or TRBD2 (5 bases each). The source of this sequence is an adult woman who had mild COVID-19 (a few samples of this study predate the infection). Cell type and time point are not known. The DNA of the CDR3 is TGCGCCAGCAGCTTGGCCCGGGACCGAAACAATGAGCAGTTCTTC. Its translation is CASSLARDRNNEQFF.